Each of the 31 T cell receptor beta chains below was sequenced from the same sample in a study of a mutant IDH1 vaccine in newly diagnosed glioma. Sequencing used immunoSEQ multiplex PCR; TCRdb keeps in-frame clones, though not all of them. The sample lists over 55,000 clones, about 86% occurring once. Specified time point: baseline, week 1 (first vaccination visit). Treatment described: pre-vaccination baseline after standard-of-care therapy. The source material was peripheral blood mononuclear cells (PBMCs), sampled from a glioma patient treated with radiotherapy, temozolomide or both. The receptors originated from a woman between 18 and 29 years old with glioma. Some clones in this sample may be carry-over from other donors' samples.

V and J are TRBV7-9 and TRBJ2-2; TRBD2 agrees at 15 bases. The length of the CDR3 is 19 residues. Germline trimming cut 4 bases from V and 6 bases from J; bases unmatched to any gene: 12. Germline lookup yields CDR1 SEHNR and CDR2 FQNEAQ (reference sequence). DNA of the CDR3: TGTGCCAGCAGCTATTCGCGGGGACTAGCGGGAGGTTGGGCCGGGGAGCTGTTTTTT. Its protein is CASSYSRGLAGGWAGELFF.

This chain links TRBV6-5 with TRBJ1-4, with TRBD1 matching 7 bases. Germline CDR1 MNHEY, CDR2 SVGAGI. CDR3 size: 14 residues. V lost 4 bases, J lost 10 bases, and 9 bases stayed unmatched. The CDR3 region has the DNA TGTGCCAGCAGTTTACGGCAGGGGGAAAGAAAACTGTTTTTT. It encodes CASSLRQGERKLFF.

The chain is built from TRBV7-9 and TRBJ2-1; D not certain. Germline loops: CDR1 SEHNR, CDR2 FQNEAQ (reference sequence). The CDR3 sequence is 16 residues long. V was cut by 0 bases and J by 3 bases, with 12 bases left in between. CDR3 bases: TGTGCCAGCAGCTTAGCGAGAATTGTCTACTACAATGAGCAGTTCTTC. Translating gives CASSLARIVYYNEQFF. Looking up the rest from reference TRBV7-9 and TRBJ2-1 gives the full variable domain: DTGVSQNPRHKITKRGQNVTFRCDPISEHNRLYWYRQTLGQGPEFLTYFQNEAQLEKSRLLSDRFSAERPKGSFSTLEIQRTEQGDSAMYLCASSLARIVYYNEQFFGPGTRLTVL.

V usage is TRBV19 and J usage is TRBJ1-2; TRBD1 is a possible D gene (5 bases). The V gene's germline CDR1 is LNHDA and CDR2 SQIVND (reference sequence). The V gene lost 5 bases and the J gene lost 6 bases, with 22 bases spanning the gap. The CDR3 consists of 16 residues. As DNA, the CDR3 is TGTGCCAGTAGTCCCCGGAGGGACCCCCGAGGAAATGGCTACACCTTC. Translation: CASSPRRDPRGNGYTF. Complete variable domain (other parts from reference TRBV19 and TRBJ1-2): DGGITQSPKYLFRKEGQNVTLSCEQNLNHDAMYWYRQDPGQGLRLIYYSQIVNDFQKGDIAEGYSVSREKKESFPLTVTSAQKNPTAFYLCASSPRRDPRGNGYTFGSGTRLTVV.

The chain links TRBV6-5 to TRBJ1-1, with 8 bases that match TRBD1. In germline, CDR1 is MNHEY, CDR2 SVGAGI. V trimming: 6 bases; J trimming: 11 bases; junction bases outside the gene matches: 8. CDR3 length equals 12 residues. CDR3 sequence (DNA): TGTGCCAGCAGCCGACAGGGGAAATTTGCTTTCTTT. Translation gives CASSRQGKFAFF.

This clone was detected only a few times. This rearrangement joins TRBV29-1 to TRBJ1-5; a weak D match, TRBD1 (5 bases). Per the germline V gene, CDR1 is SQVTM and CDR2 is ANQGSEA. The length of the CDR3 is 11 residues. With 7 bases removed from V and 11 bases from J, the gap between germline ends came to 15 bases. CDR3 bases: TGCAGCGCCCGAGGGGCAGACTCCCAGCATTTT. The encoded protein is CSARGADSQHF.

This clone was observed a single time. This chain joins TRBV4-1 and TRBJ1-2, with 9 bases fitting TRBD1. Looked up from germline, CDR1 is MGHRA and CDR2 is YSYEKL. The J segment lost 10 bases and the V segment lost 3 bases, leaving 9 bases of the junction unmatched. CDR3 length: 14 residues. This CDR3 is CASSQGQGQRLYTF. The CDR3 DNA follows: TGCGCCAGCAGCCAGGGACAGGGACAAAGGCTCTACACCTTC.

V and J are TRBV6-5 and TRBJ1-1; D not resolved. The CDR3 covers 13 residues. Between the trimmed V and J ends, which lost 0 bases and 5 bases, there was a span of 7 bases. CDR1 and CDR2 from the germline V gene are MNHEY and SVGAGI. The CDR3 sequence is CASSYSLGTEAFF. For the CDR3, the DNA is TGTGCCAGCAGTTACTCGCTTGGGACTGAAGCTTTCTTT.

The chain recombines TRBV11-3 with TRBJ1-1; D gene unclear. The CDR3 covers 15 residues. V lost 4 bases and J 3 bases, leaving 15 bases between the germline ends. Germline CDR1 is SGHNT and CDR2 is YENEEA. CDR3 amino acids: CASSSQGWEDTEAFF. For the CDR3, the DNA is TGTGCCAGCAGCTCCCAAGGGTGGGAGGACACTGAAGCTTTCTTT.

The chain uses TRBV2 and TRBJ1-4, with D possibly matching TRBD1 (6 bases). The germline V gene encodes CDR1 SNHLY and CDR2 FYNNEI. This CDR3 has 18 residues. V was shortened by 0 bases and J by 7 bases, with 21 bases between the two germline ends. The chain's CDR3 is CASSEALLQGQYTEKLFF. The DNA of the CDR3 is TGTGCCAGCAGTGAAGCGCTTCTGCAGGGGCAGTATACTGAAAAACTGTTTTTT.

This sequence joins TRBV27 and TRBJ2-1; tentatively, D is TRBD1 or TRBD2 (5 bases each). CDR3 size: 17 residues. Per germline, CDR1 MNHEY and CDR2 SMNVEV (reference sequence). Trimming took off 2 bases at V and 5 bases at J, with 19 bases between the two ends. The DNA for the CDR3 is TGTGCCAGCAGTTTAATTGGACCAACCGGGACCAACAATGAGCAGTTCTTC. It specifies CASSLIGPTGTNNEQFF.

The J gene is TRBJ2-7, the V gene TRBV9; the match to TRBD2 covers 11 bases. The CDR3 has 15 residues. Per germline, CDR1 SGDLS and CDR2 YYNGEE. The trim removed 4 bases at V and 4 bases at J, leaving 7 bases unmatched. The CDR3 sequence is CASSFLGTSGYEQYF. CDR3 in DNA: TGTGCCAGCAGCTTTCTAGGGACTAGCGGATACGAGCAGTACTTC.

The chain is built from TRBV2 and TRBJ1-5; no definite D call. Trimming removed 3 bases at V and 3 bases at J, with 12 bases between. Germline CDR1 reads SNHLY; CDR2 reads FYNNEI. There are 15 residues in the CDR3. The CDR3 nucleotides read TGTGCCAGCAGTGACAAAGGCGGGCCCAATCAGCCCCAGCATTTT. Encoded protein: CASSDKGGPNQPQHF.

The chain is built from TRBV5-1 and TRBJ2-2, with 9 positions matching TRBD1. The ends lost 4 bases at V and 3 bases at J; junction bases unmatched: 4. The germline gives CDR1 SGHRS, CDR2 YFSETQ. This CDR3 has 15 residues. This CDR3 is CASSPGQGHTGELFF. For the CDR3, the DNA is TGCGCCAGCAGCCCGGGACAGGGACACACCGGGGAGCTGTTTTTT.

V and J are TRBV19 and TRBJ2-7; 8 bases align to TRBD1. The CDR3 consists of 13 residues. The V gene's germline CDR1 is LNHDA and CDR2 SQIVND (reference sequence). V was pared by 4 bases and J by 2 bases, with 1 base of the junction left unmatched. DNA for the CDR3: TGTGCCAGTAGTAGGACAGGGACCTACGAGCAGTACTTC. Its translation is CASSRTGTYEQYF.

The chain has TRBV6-5 and TRBJ1-1; D is perhaps TRBD1 (5 bases). The CDR3 spans 14 residues. The germline V gene encodes CDR1 MNHEY and CDR2 SVGAGI. Trimming took off 6 bases at V and 11 bases at J, with 22 bases between the two ends. In DNA form, the CDR3 reads TGTGCCAGCAGACGGGGGACCCCGGCGGCGAGCGCTTTCTTT. It encodes CASRRGTPAASAFF.

The rearrangement joins TRBV6-6 to TRBJ1-5; 7 nucleotides align to TRBD1. This CDR3 is built from 15 residues. In germline, CDR1 is MNHNY, CDR2 SVGAGI (reference sequence). Germline trimming cut 2 bases from V and 6 bases from J; bases unmatched to any gene: 7. The CDR3 is CASSYLRGGSQPQHF. CDR3 DNA: TGTGCCAGCAGTTACCTCAGGGGGGGCAGTCAGCCCCAGCATTTT.

The CDR3 protein is CASSLEGGGRDGYTF. CDR3 DNA sequence: TGTGCCAGCAGCTTAGAGGGGGGCGGCCGGGATGGCTACACCTTC. The chain recombines TRBV7-8 with TRBJ1-2; TRBD1 might be the D (6 bases). This CDR3 is 15 amino acids long. Germline-derived CDR1 and CDR2 are SGHVS and FQNEAQ. Trimming cost V 1 base and J 6 bases, with 15 bases left between them.

This chain's CDR3 is CSVDSGGYGYTF. The CDR3 region has the DNA TGCAGCGTTGATTCAGGGGGCTATGGCTACACCTTC. V and J are TRBV29-1 and TRBJ1-2; 7 positions match TRBD1. CDR3 length: 12 residues. Looked up from germline, CDR1 is SQVTM and CDR2 is ANQGSEA. V lost 3 bases to trimming and J lost 4 bases; unmatched junction nucleotides: 2. The variable domain in full, with the rest retrieved from reference TRBV29-1 and TRBJ1-2, is SAVISQKPSRDICQRGTSLTIQCQVDSQVTMMFWYRQQPGQSLTLIATANQGSEATYESGFVIDKFPISRPNLTFSTLTVSNMSPEDSSIYLCSVDSGGYGYTFGSGTRLTVV.

This chain joins TRBV4-1 and TRBJ2-7, with 7 bases identical to TRBD2. Unmatched junction bases numbered 6, after V lost 1 base and J lost 0 bases. This CDR3 contains 16 residues. From germline, CDR1 is MGHRA and CDR2 YSYEKL. Here the CDR3 reads CASSQVAGAPSYEQYF. The CDR3 DNA reads TGCGCCAGCAGCCAAGTGGCGGGAGCTCCCTCCTACGAGCAGTACTTC.

The J gene is TRBJ2-7, the V gene TRBV5-6; D is perhaps TRBD1 or TRBD2 (5 bases each). Germline V gives CDR1 SGHDT, CDR2 YYEEEE. The CDR3 consists of 13 residues. V was clipped by 4 bases and J by 2 bases, with 10 bases between them. The CDR3 sequence: CASSTGAAYEQYF. In DNA, the CDR3 is TGTGCCAGCAGCACCGGGGCTGCCTACGAGCAGTACTTC.

The V and J genes are TRBV7-3 and TRBJ2-2; 8 nucleotides align to TRBD2. Germline CDR1 and CDR2: SGHTA and FQGTGA. V shed 5 bases, J shed 7 bases, and the junction held 9 bases outside the gene matches. This CDR3 is built from 15 residues. In nucleotides, the CDR3 is TGTGCCAGCAGCCCTCAAGCGGGAGTAGGCGGGGAGCTGTTTTTT. As protein: CASSPQAGVGGELFF.

This clone has just a few counts. The chain joins TRBV14 to TRBJ2-2, with D possibly TRBD2 on 5 matching bases. The CDR3 contains 18 residues. From germline, CDR1 is SGHDN and CDR2 FVKESK. With 0 bases removed from V and 0 bases from J, the gap between germline ends came to 14 bases. The CDR3 here is CASSQDRRNGPNTGELFF. The CDR3 nucleotides read TGTGCCAGCAGCCAAGATAGGAGGAACGGACCGAACACCGGGGAGCTGTTTTTT.

The rearrangement joins TRBV6-6 to TRBJ1-3; a possible D gene is TRBD1 (5 bases). The germline gives CDR1 MNHNY, CDR2 SVGAGI (reference sequence). The CDR3 length is 13 residues. The V end was cut by 9 bases, the J end by 4 bases, with 13 bases between. In DNA form, the CDR3 reads TGTGCCAGTACGCCGGGACTCGGAAACACCATATATTTT. Amino acid sequence: CASTPGLGNTIYF.

Only one count was recorded for this clone. J is TRBJ2-7 and V is TRBV5-4; no firm D call. V lost 0 bases and J 0 bases, leaving 4 bases between the germline ends. CDR3 length: 13 amino acids. Germline V gene sequence: CDR1 SGHNT, CDR2 YYREEE (reference sequence). The CDR3 sequence is CASSLGYSYEQYF. The DNA for the CDR3 is TGTGCCAGCAGCTTGGGTTACTCCTACGAGCAGTACTTC.

As concerns this clone: The same CDR3 also results from other DNA sequences found in this sample. This chain connects TRBV2 to TRBJ2-7; the match to TRBD1 covers 7 bases. The CDR3 totals 13 residues. Germline CDR1 reads SNHLY; CDR2 reads FYNNEI. The V segment lost 3 bases and the J segment 2 bases; nucleotides outside the gene matches: 1. The CDR3 protein is CASSEGTAYEQYF. Here the CDR3 DNA reads TGTGCCAGCAGTGAGGGGACAGCCTACGAGCAGTACTTC.

This chain links TRBV7-7 with TRBJ1-1; TRBD1 aligns across 10 bases. This CDR3 region has 13 residues. Germline lookup yields CDR1 SSHAT and CDR2 FNYEAQ (reference sequence). The CDR3 spells CAVGQGGRTEAFF. The CDR3 nucleotides read TGTGCGGTAGGACAGGGGGGTCGCACTGAAGCTTTCTTT.

This sequence joins TRBV29-1 and TRBJ2-7; weak D call: TRBD1 (6 bases). The CDR3 has 12 residues. The germline CDR1 and CDR2 sequences are SQVTM and ANQGSEA. Trimming took 4 bases from V and 4 from J, leaving 11 bases between them. In DNA, the CDR3 is TGCAGCGTTGGAGGCAGGGGATACGAGCAGTACTTC. This translates into CSVGGRGYEQYF.

CDR3 DNA sequence: TGTGCTAGTGGTTTGGAGGCAGGGGCCTACGAGCAGTACTTC. Translation gives CASGLEAGAYEQYF. The chain employs TRBV12-5 and TRBJ2-7; a possible D gene is TRBD1 (6 bases). Trimming removed 1 base from V and 2 bases from J, with 9 bases in between. This CDR3 is built from 14 residues. Germline-derived CDR1 and CDR2 are LGHNT and FRNRAP.

The chain employs TRBV10-3 and TRBJ2-7, with D possibly being TRBD1 (7 bases). The germline gives CDR1 ENHRY, CDR2 SYGVKD. V lost 3 bases, J lost 6 bases, and 15 bases lay in between. CDR3 length: 14 residues. The CDR3 is CAISDPSGGIEQYF. CDR3 nucleotide sequence: TGTGCCATCAGTGACCCCTCAGGGGGGATCGAGCAGTACTTC.

This clone was found once. This sequence joins TRBV10-2 and TRBJ2-7, with 13 bases matching TRBD2. V lost 7 bases and J lost 4; bases outside the gene matches: 7. Germline CDR1 and CDR2: WSHSY and SAAADI. The CDR3 runs to 15 residues. Written as DNA, the CDR3 is TGCGCCAGCAAGGGACTAGCGGGATCCTCATACGAGCAGTACTTC. Amino acids: CASKGLAGSSYEQYF.